These 19 T cell receptor beta chains were all obtained from the same sample, sequenced in a study of CD8+CD57+ T cells in acquired aplastic anemia (dated 2018 in TCRdb). The run used an Illumina HiSeq 2000. TCR beta VDJ combination and CDR3 sequence profiling used genomic DNA as the template. The public reads were quality trimmed at Q25 with fastp and then assembled into clones with MiXCR by TCRdb, keeping productive beta chains. CDR3 protein duplicates are merged, each entry listing the most common genes and DNA. Counted in this sample were 200,000 or so distinct CDR3 sequences; roughly 64% of them appeared once. More than 45% of the sample comes from the top ten. Sequences were obtained from sorted CD4+, CD8+, or CD8+CD57+ T cells (not recorded which) from PBMCs. The receptors were sampled from a human donor with severe aplastic anemia or a healthy control (not recorded which).

The chain is built from TRBV25-1 and TRBJ2-1, with a weak D call TRBD2 (5 bases). CDR1 is MGHDK and CDR2 is SYGVNS in the germline V gene. V was shortened by 3 bases and J by 2 bases, with 17 bases between the two germline ends. This CDR3 spans 17 amino acids. This CDR3 is CASSEGADSIPYNEQFF. The CDR3 nucleotides are TGTGCCAGCAGTGAGGGTGCGGACTCCATCCCCTACAATGAGCAGTTCTTC.

The sample holds a few counts of this clonotype. The CDR3 nucleotides read TGTGCCAGCAGCTTGGGGGGAATCTCCTACGAGCAGTACTTC. Its protein is CASSLGGISYEQYF. The gene calls are TRBV5-4 and TRBJ2-7; D is uncertain. Trimming stripped 0 bases from V and 0 bases from J, with 7 bases between. The CDR3 is made up of 14 amino acids. Germline V CDR1 and CDR2: SGHNT, YYREEE (reference sequence).

The rearrangement joins TRBV7-6 to TRBJ1-2; a possible D gene is TRBD1 (5 bases). The CDR3 totals 13 residues. Germline-derived CDR1 and CDR2 are SGHVS and FNYEAQ. Trimming took off 5 bases at V and 2 bases at J, with 9 bases between the two ends. CDR3 loop: CASSAQANYGYTF. CDR3 in DNA: TGTGCCAGCAGCGCACAGGCAAACTATGGCTACACCTTC.

The chain links TRBV10-3 to TRBJ2-5; tentatively, D is TRBD2 (6 bases). Germline V CDR1 and CDR2: ENHRY, SYGVKD. This CDR3 has 15 amino acids. Deletions cut 0 bases from V and 0 bases from J, with 8 bases between. CDR3 DNA sequence: TGTGCCATCAGTGAGTCGGGGGGTAACCAAGAGACCCAGTACTTC. Amino acid sequence: CAISESGGNQETQYF.

DNA for the CDR3: TGTGCCAGCAGCCCTAAGGTATCGGCGACTAATTACGAGCAGTACTTC. It codes for CASSPKVSATNYEQYF. The V and J genes are TRBV7-9 and TRBJ2-7, with D possibly matching TRBD2 (5 bases). The V end lost 5 bases, the J end lost 4 bases, and 21 bases lay between the germline ends. This CDR3 comprises 16 residues. Germline V lookup: CDR1 SEHNR, CDR2 FQNEAQ (reference sequence).

The gene calls are TRBV19 and TRBJ2-5; 7 bases line up with TRBD1. The CDR3 length is 16 residues. The germline V gene has CDR1 LNHDA and CDR2 SQIVND (reference sequence). Germline trimming cut 1 base from V and 5 bases from J; bases unmatched to any gene: 10. The DNA of the CDR3 is TGTGCCAGTAGTATAGCGCCCAAGGGGGCGAAGGAGACCCAGTACTTC. It encodes CASSIAPKGAKETQYF.

V is TRBV19 and J is TRBJ2-3, with 12 bases aligning to TRBD2. From germline, CDR1 is LNHDA and CDR2 SQIVND (reference sequence). The V and J ends lost 5 bases and 2 bases, in that order; junction bases with no gene match: 11. This CDR3 spans 18 amino acids. This CDR3 is CASSESGTSGRSTDTQYF. DNA of the CDR3: TGTGCCAGTAGTGAGTCCGGGACTAGCGGGCGATCCACAGATACGCAGTATTTT.

Of note for this clonotype: At one boundary the junction diverges from the germline segment, which might be a read error. The V and J genes are TRBV7-6 and TRBJ1-1; the D gene is possibly TRBD1 (5 bases). The CDR3 has 14 amino acids. Germline assignment: CDR1 SGHVS and CDR2 FNYEAQ. The DNA for the CDR3 is TGTGCCGGCAGCTTAGGGGCAAGAAACACTGAAGCTTTCTTT. Its protein is CAGSLGARNTEAFF.

CDR3 sequence (DNA): TGTGCCAGCAGCCCCTGGGACGGTGCTAACTATGGCTACACCTTC. Protein: CASSPWDGANYGYTF. This sequence joins TRBV7-8 and TRBJ1-2, with D maybe TRBD1 (5 bases). The germline gives CDR1 SGHVS, CDR2 FQNEAQ. This CDR3 contains 15 residues. Between the trimmed V and J ends, which lost 5 bases and 0 bases, there was a span of 13 bases.

The rearrangement uses TRBV7-2 and TRBJ2-3; D may be TRBD1 or TRBD2 (5 bases each). The CDR3 runs 15 residues. Germline CDR1 and CDR2: SGHTA and FQGNSA. The V end was cut by 5 bases, the J end by 2 bases, with 14 bases between. The chain's CDR3 is CASSQPGPTTDTQYF. CDR3 nucleotides: TGTGCCAGCAGCCAGCCGGGACCCACCACAGATACGCAGTATTTT.

This clonotype was seen many times. The chain links TRBV19 to TRBJ1-1; D is undetermined. Trimming pared 5 bases from V and 6 bases from J, leaving 19 bases between. This CDR3 spans 15 amino acids. The germline gives CDR1 LNHDA, CDR2 SQIVND (reference sequence). CDR3 amino acids: CASSAYLREDAEAFF. The CDR3 DNA reads TGTGCCAGTAGTGCGTACCTTAGGGAGGACGCTGAAGCTTTCTTT.

The chain joins TRBV7-2 to TRBJ2-1; 11 bases agree with TRBD2. The CDR3 covers 14 residues. In germline, CDR1 is SGHTA, CDR2 FQGNSA. After removal of 3 bases from V and 9 bases from J, the junction contained 4 bases not matched to a gene. CDR3 protein: CASSFRLAGSEQFF. The CDR3 DNA reads as TGTGCCAGCAGCTTCAGACTAGCGGGGAGTGAGCAGTTCTTC.

The genes are TRBV9 and TRBJ1-1, with D perhaps matching TRBD1 (5 bases). Germline CDR1 and CDR2: SGDLS and YYNGEE. The CDR3 contains 14 residues. V was pared by 4 bases and J by 0 bases, with 10 bases between. CDR3 DNA: TGTGCCAGCAGCTTGCAGGGCGTGAACACTGAAGCTTTCTTT. It codes for CASSLQGVNTEAFF.

The chain is built from TRBV13 and TRBJ2-5, with 12 bases matching TRBD2. Germline values: CDR1 PRHDT, CDR2 FYEKMQ (reference sequence). The J segment lost 1 base and the V segment lost 5 bases, leaving 8 bases of the junction unmatched. The CDR3 sequence is 17 residues long. DNA of the CDR3: TGTGCCAGCAGCCTCCGGACTAGCGGGGAGACCCAAGAGACCCAGTACTTC. This codes for CASSLRTSGETQETQYF. The full variable domain, in which reference TRBV13 and TRBJ2-5 provide the parts outside the CDR3, is AAGVIQSPRHLIKEKRETATLKCYPIPRHDTVYWYQQGPGQDPQFLISFYEKMQSDKGSIPDRFSAQQFSDYHSELNMSSLELGDSALYFCASSLRTSGETQETQYFGPGTRLLVL.

V is TRBV25-1 and J is TRBJ2-1, with a tentative D call TRBD1 (6 bases). With 1 base removed from V and 5 bases from J, the gap between germline ends came to 9 bases. The CDR3 runs to 14 residues. The germline V gene encodes CDR1 MGHDK and CDR2 SYGVNS. As DNA, the CDR3 is TGTGCCAGCAGTGAATTTAGGGGGAACAATGAGCAGTTCTTC. It encodes CASSEFRGNNEQFF. Together with reference TRBV25-1 and TRBJ2-1, the CDR3 gives the full variable domain: EADIYQTPRYLVIGTGKKITLECSQTMGHDKMYWYQQDPGMELHLIHYSYGVNSTEKGDLSSESTVSRIRTEHFPLTLESARPSHTSQYLCASSEFRGNNEQFFGPGTRLTVL.

V is TRBV12-3 or TRBV12-4 and J is TRBJ2-2, with a possible D match to TRBD1 (5 bases). The CDR3 contains 14 residues. Trimming took off 6 bases at V and 7 bases at J, with 15 bases between the two ends. The CDR3 nucleotides are TGTGCCAGCAGAATCCGCAGGGTTCACGGGGAGCTGTTTTTT. Protein product: CASRIRRVHGELFF.

The chain links TRBV9 to TRBJ2-7, with TRBD2 matching 13 bases. CDR1 is SGDLS, CDR2 YYNGEE, per germline. Trimming removed 4 bases from V and 4 bases from J; junction bases left unmatched: 5. This CDR3 contains 15 residues. CDR3 DNA: TGTGCCAGCAGCACAGGGACTAGCGGGGCGTACGAGCAGTACTTC. Translation: CASSTGTSGAYEQYF.

V usage is TRBV15 and J usage is TRBJ2-5, with TRBD1 as a possible D gene (5 bases). CDR3 length: 13 amino acids. Trimming cost V 5 bases and J 2 bases, with 9 bases left between them. CDR1 and CDR2 from the germline V gene are LNHNV and YYDKDF (reference sequence). In nucleotides, the CDR3 is TGTGCCACCAGCCGCAGGGAACAAGAGACCCAGTACTTC. As protein: CATSRREQETQYF.

The chain employs TRBV7-9 and TRBJ2-1, with 8 bases lining up with TRBD2. The CDR3 sequence is 14 residues long. Germline V gives CDR1 SEHNR, CDR2 FQNEAQ (reference sequence). The V segment lost 5 bases and the J segment 4 bases; nucleotides outside the gene matches: 4. CDR3 nucleotide sequence: TGTGCCAGCAGCCACCGGGGGGGATACAATGAGCAGTTCTTC. It encodes CASSHRGGYNEQFF.